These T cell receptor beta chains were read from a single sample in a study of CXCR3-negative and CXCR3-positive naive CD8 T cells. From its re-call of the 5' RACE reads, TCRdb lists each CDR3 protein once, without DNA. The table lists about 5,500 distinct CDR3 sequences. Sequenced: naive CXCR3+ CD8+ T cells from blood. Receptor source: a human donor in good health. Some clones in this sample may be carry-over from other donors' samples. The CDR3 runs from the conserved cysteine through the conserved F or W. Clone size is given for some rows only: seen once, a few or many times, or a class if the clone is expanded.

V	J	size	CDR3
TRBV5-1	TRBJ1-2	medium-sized	CASSLVPGDAVPNNANYGYTF
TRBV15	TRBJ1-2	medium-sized	CATSSLMVDNYGYTF
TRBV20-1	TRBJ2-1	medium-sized	CSGTRVKPYEQFF
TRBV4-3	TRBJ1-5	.	CASSQTGTGGNQPQHF
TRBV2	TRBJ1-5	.	CASSETTGTGALSQPQHF
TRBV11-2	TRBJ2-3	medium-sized	CASSSSVGQNTQYF
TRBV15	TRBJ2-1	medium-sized	CATSRHGRANEQFF
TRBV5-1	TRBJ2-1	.	CASSFGSGSMDEQFF
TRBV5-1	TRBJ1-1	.	CASSEGGIPEAFF
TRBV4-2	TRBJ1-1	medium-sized	CASSLGTGPNPATEAFF
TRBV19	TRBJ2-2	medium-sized	CASSIWQENTGELFF
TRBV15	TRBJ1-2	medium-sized	CATSRTTGQGARDYGYTF
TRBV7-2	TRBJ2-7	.	CASSEEGHRSYEQHF
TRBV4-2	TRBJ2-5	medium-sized	CASSFRQTGEDRGTQYF
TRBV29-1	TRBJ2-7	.	CSVMVGSGGEQYF
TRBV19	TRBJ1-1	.	CASLGAGTEAFF
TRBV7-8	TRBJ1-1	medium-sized	CASSLRPPGVGNTEAFF
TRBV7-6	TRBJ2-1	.	CASSGGLAGPTYNEQFF
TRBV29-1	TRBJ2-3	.	CSVEGVRFPLSTDTQYF
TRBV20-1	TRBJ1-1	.	CSARAGQSNTEAFF
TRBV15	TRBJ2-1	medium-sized	CATSRDRSGEQFF
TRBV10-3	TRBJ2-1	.	CATCPGGSEQFF
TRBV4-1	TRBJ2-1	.	CASSQIPQGANEQFF
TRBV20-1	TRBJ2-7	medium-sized	CSARGEGYEQYF
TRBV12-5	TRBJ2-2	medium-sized	CASGLANKNTGELFF
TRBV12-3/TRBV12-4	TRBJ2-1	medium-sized	CASSLAILGQQNEQFF
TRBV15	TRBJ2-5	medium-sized	CATSRVSSVPEETQYF
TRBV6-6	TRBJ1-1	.	CASLMGGTEAFF
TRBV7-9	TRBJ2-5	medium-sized	CASSLPGGRVETQYF
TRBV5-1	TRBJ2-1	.	CASSLDLGANEQFF
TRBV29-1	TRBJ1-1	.	CSVEDSQGGAFF
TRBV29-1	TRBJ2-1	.	CSVEGSSGRPNSYNEQFF
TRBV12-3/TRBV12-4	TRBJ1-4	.	CASSYFVANEKLFF
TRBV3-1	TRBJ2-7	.	CASSLGAGQYSYEQYF
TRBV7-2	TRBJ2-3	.	CASSLATPTTDTQYF
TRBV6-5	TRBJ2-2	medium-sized	CASSRRANTGELFF